The present T cell receptor (beta chain) was sequenced within a study of T cells expressing NK-cell markers. General study points: There were a few donors in whom these clonotypes also led the CD3+CD56-NKG2C+ fraction.

With the 5' RACE reads reprocessed, TCRdb shows one record per CDR3 protein and no DNA. This sample's clone table lists 150,000 to 200,000 distinct CDR3 sequences. The CDR3 runs 14 residues. For this clonotype: Its antigen is unidentified.

Sequencing was carried out using blood T cells: a sorted CD56 or NKG2C T cell subset, CD4+ or CD8+ T cells, or bulk PBMC T cells (not recorded which). The TCR comes from a woman between 18 and 75 years old in good health. The chain couples TRBV12-3 or TRBV12-4 to TRBJ1-4. CDR3 loop: CASSLGTENEKLFF.